This TCR beta chain was sequenced for a study of blood T cell repertoires in COVID-19 (dated by TCRdb to 2020 to 2021). Regarding the study in general: Collaborator samples came from the United States, Italy and Spain and covered acute and convalescent phases of COVID-19. The prospective study material was composed of cDNA or gDNA derived from T cells, B-cell-depleted T cells, or PBMCs. Deeply sampled blood TCRbeta repertoires from subjects exposed to, actively infected with, or recovered from COVID-19 were included in the dataset. The repertoires were released in a freely available public database meant as a resource for research on the immune response to SARS-CoV-2. Samples were obtained from the ongoing ImmuneRACE study (first 160 participants) and from approximately 1,200 subjects provided by 6 global collaborators. A de-identified subject ID, COVID-19 status, age in years and sex were almost always included in the sample metadata. Where available, HLA class I and class II types were taken from metadata supplied by the sample provider and were not determined by assay-based typing.

The collaborating institutions used their own protocols to collect whole blood in K2EDTA tubes. For TCRbeta analysis, collaborator samples were shipped as frozen whole blood, as isolated PBMCs, or as DNA extracted from either sample type. The immunoSEQ Assay, a bias-controlled multiplex PCR, was used to amplify TCRbeta CDR3 regions from genomic DNA. The authors' analysis ran thus. Nucleated cell counts per sample were estimated from amplification of reference gene primers within the assay. Sequence reads were collapsed and filtered to measure the absolute abundance of every unique TCRbeta CDR3 rearrangement. For each sample, productive Simpson clonality was calculated by taking the square root of Simpson's diversity index across productive rearrangements. Held by TCRdb, this immuneACCESS table contains in-frame sequences only and omits some clones. Under half of the omission traces to an unresolved V gene where checked; the cause of the rest is unknown. That table supplies the V and J calls and clone size; D and trimming were determined from the DNA. In all, the sample holds approximately 100,000 clones, and around 89% of those were seen once. The top ten clonotypes cover around 3.4% of the sample.

As concerns this clone: The antigen it recognizes is unknown. Per-base quality was not reported, and no clone a single base away is much larger than it.

The CDR3, from cysteine to phenylalanine, totals 13 residues. The DNA shown is the 39-base CDR3, in frame from base 1. Trimming leaves V shorter by 7 bases and J shorter by 1 base, with the junction holding 3 bases beyond the gene matches. In the germline V gene, CDR1 corresponds to SQVTM and CDR2 to ANQGSEA. Findings and caveats that apply to the study as a whole: Clinical and demographic metadata were provided uncurated, with the amount varying by source and participant.

This receptor was identified in a woman aged 55-75 years with acute or convalescent COVID-19. The sample taken for sequencing was peripheral blood. The V gene is TRBV29-1 and the J gene is TRBJ2-5, with 10 bases in between that match TRBD2. The DNA sequence is given as TGCAGCGGAGCGGGAGGGCCCCAAGAGACCCAGTACTTC. This is translated as CSGAGGPQETQYF.